This entry describes one TCR beta chain. Its antigen is currently unknown. The CDR3 runs 12 residues. V lost 8 bases and J 10 bases, leaving 12 bases between the germline ends. The germline V gene encodes CDR1 MDHEN and CDR2 SYDVKM. Here immunoSEQ multiplex PCR was the method, and the copy in TCRdb shows in-frame clones only, minus some. Of around 30,000 clones in the sample, 82% were seen once. This specimen comes from a study of OX40 agonist ivuxolimab in advanced cancers. Study context: Partial responses were achieved by three patients: one hepatocellular carcinoma, two cutaneous melanoma. General study findings and limits: CD4+ and CD8+ T cells in blood underwent clonal expansion by week 6 at 0.1 to 3.0 mg/kg.

This receptor was identified in an adult with an advanced solid tumor such as melanoma, head and neck, liver or kidney cancer. The input for sequencing was CD4+ or CD8+ T cells sorted from blood, taken in a trial of the OX40 agonist ivuxolimab. The chain is built from TRBV28 and TRBJ1-6; D uncertain. The CDR3 loop reads CASALGGSPLHF. In DNA, the CDR3 is TGTGCCAGCGCACTCGGCGGATCACCCCTCCACTTT.